Sequencing of this T cell receptor (beta chain) was carried out in a study of T cells of healthy individuals. V lost 5 bases, J lost 9 bases, and 8 bases lay in between. Germline V CDR1 and CDR2: SNHLY, FYNNEI. CDR3 length: 11 residues. A single record per CDR3 protein comes from TCRdb applying MiXCR to the 5' RACE reads. The table has some 41,000 distinct CDR3 sequences, 4.5% seen once. This chain joins TRBV2 and TRBJ1-5, with unresolved D. The clonotype comes from a human donor in good health. CDR3 sequence: CASSNLGPQHF. In nucleotides, the CDR3 is TGTGCCAGCAGTAATCTTGGGCCCCAGCATTTT.